This section outlines one T cell receptor beta chain sequence together with its context. This entry is derived from a study of blood T cell repertoires in COVID-19. Study at large: Both acute and convalescent COVID-19 samples were obtained from the United States, Italy and Spain. In each case, the material was cDNA or gDNA derived from T cells, B-cell-depleted T cells, or PBMCs.

Germline V gene sequence: CDR1 SGHRS, CDR2 YFSETQ. The CDR3 sequence is 12 residues long. V was cut by 4 bases and J by 8 bases, with 12 bases left in between. Original analysis: It was from reference gene primer amplification that nucleated cell counts were estimated. Sequenced by immunoSEQ multiplex PCR; TCRdb stores in-frame clones only, minus some. Clonal size and the V and J genes are those of that table, whereas D and trimming came from the DNA. Seen here are about 200,000 clones, 86% observed once, and the top ten hold more than 0.7%. This receptor was obtained from a woman in her 70s with acute or convalescent COVID-19. Input material: peripheral blood. This chain links TRBV5-1 with TRBJ1-2; the D gene is possibly TRBD1 (6 bases). CDR3 in DNA: TGCGCCAGCAGCGAACAGGGACCGGGCTACACCTTC. Its translation is CASSEQGPGYTF.